This T cell receptor beta chain was recovered during a study of blood T cell repertoires in COVID-19. Study information: Acute and convalescent COVID-19 samples came from the United States, Italy and Spain. From T cells, B-cell-depleted T cells, or PBMCs came the material, which was cDNA or gDNA.

Profiled with immunoSEQ multiplex PCR; TCRdb holds only in-frame clones, not every one. Of 150,000 to 200,000 clones listed, about 86% are singletons. The CDR3 totals 17 residues. CDR1 is LGHNA, CDR2 YNFKEQ, per germline. The trim removed 6 bases at V and 0 bases at J, leaving 11 bases unmatched. Sequencing was done on a sample of peripheral blood. The J gene is TRBJ1-3, the V gene TRBV4-2, with 7 bases aligning to TRBD1. The sequence derives from a woman in her sixties or seventies with COVID-19, enrolled during active disease. The CDR3 loop reads CASRLGQAPYSGNTIYF. The CDR3 DNA sequence: TGTGCCAGCAGACTTGGACAGGCCCCTTACTCTGGAAACACCATATATTTT.